The clone carrying this T cell receptor (beta chain) has at least ten counts. Unique molecular identifiers were incorporated when the TCRbeta library was constructed. TCRdb reprocessed the PCR reads via MiXCR and lists one record per CDR3 protein. This repertoire shows over 150,000 distinct CDR3 sequences, less than 15% found once; its top ten account for approximately 13%. This record comes from a study of T-cell reconstitution after alpha-beta-depleted transplantation in children. Germline values: CDR1 SGDLS, CDR2 YYNGEE. The CDR3 runs 17 residues. J lost 4 bases, V lost 4 bases, and 5 bases had no gene match.

The source material was PBMCs from the stem cell graft donor, sampled from the stem cell graft. This chain uses TRBV9 with TRBJ2-2, with 15 bases aligning to TRBD2. This receptor was taken from a human donor who donated a stem cell graft to a child with acute lymphoblastic leukemia. Here the CDR3 reads CASSWTSGRAATGELFF. CDR3 coding DNA: TGTGCCAGCAGCTGGACTAGCGGGAGGGCCGCCACCGGGGAGCTGTTTTTT.